These 30 T cell receptor beta chains came from one sample sequenced in a study of blood T cell repertoires in COVID-19. Assay: immunoSEQ multiplex PCR; the TCRdb copy retains only in-frame clones and omits some. This table has 150,000 or so clones, approximately 84% appearing once. The sample was peripheral blood. The receptors were gathered from a woman over 75 with acute or convalescent COVID-19.

This chain joins TRBV12-5 and TRBJ1-5; 7 positions agree with TRBD1. The CDR3 length is 15 residues. CDR1 is LGHNT and CDR2 is FRNRAP in the germline V gene. V lost 0 bases and J lost 1; bases outside the gene matches: 0. DNA of the CDR3: TGTGCTAGTGGTTTGGTACAGGGGAGCAATCAGCCCCAGCATTTT. It specifies CASGLVQGSNQPQHF.

The V and J genes are TRBV6-5 and TRBJ1-2; no reliable D call. Trimming stripped 6 bases from V and 5 bases from J, with 10 bases between. CDR1 and CDR2 from the germline V gene are MNHEY and SVGAGI. The CDR3 loop spans 12 amino acids. In nucleotides, the CDR3 is TGTGCCAGCAGCAAGGGAGGTTATGGCTACACCTTC. This encodes CASSKGGYGYTF.

J is TRBJ1-6 and V is TRBV12-5, with 9 nucleotides matching TRBD1. The CDR3 is 15 amino acids. Germline V gene lookup returns CDR1 LGHNT and CDR2 FRNRAP. Trimming at V came to 0 bases and at J to 9 bases, leaving 3 bases not matched to a gene. CDR3 in DNA: TGTGCTAGTGGTTTGGTCGACAGGGGGACTTCACCCCTCCACTTT. Protein sequence: CASGLVDRGTSPLHF.

This clone was recorded only once. The chain recombines TRBV5-1 with TRBJ2-5; no firm D call. The CDR3 spans 13 residues. Looked up from germline, CDR1 is SGHRS and CDR2 is YFSETQ. V gave up 0 bases and J gave up 5 bases, with 8 bases separating them. The CDR3 bases are TGCGCCAGCAGCTTGGTGGTCGGGGAGACCCAGTACTTC. Translation gives CASSLVVGETQYF.

The chain couples TRBV5-6 to TRBJ1-2, with 8 bases that match TRBD1. J lost 4 bases, V lost 2 bases, and 7 bases had no gene match. Germline V CDR1 and CDR2: SGHDT, YYEEEE. CDR3 length: 15 residues. The CDR3 protein is CASSFRTGKGYGYTF. CDR3 DNA: TGTGCCAGCAGCTTCAGGACAGGGAAAGGCTATGGCTACACCTTC.

The chain employs TRBV19 and TRBJ1-2; 8 bases line up with TRBD1. The CDR3 is made up of 14 amino acids. Per the germline V gene, CDR1 is LNHDA and CDR2 is SQIVND (reference sequence). The trim removed 7 bases at V and 5 bases at J, leaving 9 bases unmatched. As DNA, the CDR3 is TGTGCCAGTATGGCGACAGGGGAAGGGTATGGCTACACCTTC. This sequence encodes CASMATGEGYGYTF. The variable domain in full, with the rest retrieved from reference TRBV19 and TRBJ1-2, is DGGITQSPKYLFRKEGQNVTLSCEQNLNHDAMYWYRQDPGQGLRLIYYSQIVNDFQKGDIAEGYSVSREKKESFPLTVTSAQKNPTAFYLCASMATGEGYGYTFGSGTRLTVV.

The V and J genes are TRBV5-1 and TRBJ2-3; 7 bases agree with TRBD2. Losses at the gene ends were 4 bases for V and 6 bases for J; bases not matched to a gene: 14. Germline CDR1 and CDR2: SGHRS and YFSETQ. The CDR3 is 16 residues long. CDR3 DNA sequence: TGCGCCAGCAGCAAAGCCGGGACTACCCTACGCGATACGCAGTATTTT. This gives the protein CASSKAGTTLRDTQYF.

This chain joins TRBV6-5 and TRBJ2-2; D unresolved. Trimming shortened V by 2 bases and J by 4 bases, and 11 bases separated the two germline ends. CDR1 is MNHEY, CDR2 SVGAGI, per germline. The CDR3 runs to 15 residues. The CDR3 reads CASSYVRYITGELFF. The CDR3 DNA reads as TGTGCCAGCAGTTACGTGCGGTACATCACCGGGGAGCTGTTTTTT.

This clone was seen a few times. The chain couples TRBV6-5 to TRBJ2-7; 10 positions agree with TRBD1. The length of the CDR3 is 15 residues. V lost 2 bases, J lost 0 bases, and 1 base stayed unmatched. Germline V lookup: CDR1 MNHEY, CDR2 SVGAGI. The CDR3 here is CASSYGTGVSYEQYF. The DNA of the CDR3 is TGTGCCAGCAGTTACGGGACAGGGGTCTCCTACGAGCAGTACTTC.

The chain links TRBV4-1 to TRBJ2-1; 8 bases line up with TRBD2. The J segment lost 6 bases and the V segment lost 1 base, leaving 8 bases of the junction unmatched. Germline CDR1 MGHRA, CDR2 YSYEKL. The CDR3 sequence is 16 residues long. The CDR3 sequence: CASSQAWLAGLNEQFF. Here the CDR3 DNA reads TGCGCCAGCAGCCAAGCGTGGCTAGCGGGCCTCAATGAGCAGTTCTTC.

The genes are TRBV12-3 or TRBV12-4 and TRBJ2-2, with no clear D. Trimming removed 1 base from V and 6 bases from J, with 6 bases in between. This CDR3 has 13 residues. This CDR3 reads CASSLVHPGELFF. Here the CDR3 DNA reads TGTGCCAGCAGTTTAGTCCATCCCGGGGAGCTGTTTTTT.

This chain uses TRBV5-1 with TRBJ1-6, with D perhaps TRBD1 (6 bases). Between the trimmed V and J ends, which lost 3 bases and 8 bases, there was a span of 9 bases. This CDR3 contains 13 residues. The V gene's germline CDR1 is SGHRS and CDR2 YFSETQ. The chain's CDR3 is CASSSSGDSPLHF. CDR3 bases: TGCGCCAGCAGCTCTTCAGGGGATTCACCCCTCCACTTT.

The V call is TRBV18, the J call TRBJ1-2, with TRBD1 matching over 8 bases. The CDR3 length is 13 residues. Germline assignment: CDR1 KGHSH and CDR2 LQKENI. J gave up 6 bases and V 3 bases, and 3 bases lay outside the gene matches. The CDR3 region has the DNA TGTGCCAGCTCACCGATGGACAGGGATGGCTACACCTTC. Its protein is CASSPMDRDGYTF.

The table lists this clone with a count of one. J is TRBJ1-2 and V is TRBV30; perhaps TRBD1 as D (6 bases). Germline V gene data show CDR1 as GTSNPN and CDR2 as SVGIG (reference sequence). Trimming cost V 4 bases and J 8 bases, with 14 bases left between them. The CDR3 extends over 12 amino acids. Here the CDR3 reads CAWNRDGLGYTF. DNA of the CDR3: TGTGCCTGGAACAGGGACGGCTTAGGCTACACCTTC.

The chain employs TRBV6-1 and TRBJ1-1; D might be TRBD1 (6 bases). Trimming left V 6 bases short and J 4 bases short, with 15 bases between. The CDR3 sequence is 14 residues long. Germline loops: CDR1 MNHNS, CDR2 SASEGT. The CDR3 DNA reads TGTGCCAGCAGACCATCAGGGGTGGGCACTGAAGCTTTCTTT. Residues: CASRPSGVGTEAFF.

The rearrangement links TRBV27 to TRBJ1-1; D gene ambiguous. Per germline, CDR1 MNHEY and CDR2 SMNVEV (reference sequence). The CDR3 covers 15 residues. Trimming stripped 3 bases from V and 3 bases from J, with 14 bases between. CDR3 DNA: TGTGCCAGCAGTTTTGGGCGCCAGACGGACACTGAAGCTTTCTTT. Amino acid sequence: CASSFGRQTDTEAFF.

This chain links TRBV5-6 with TRBJ2-4; D might be TRBD2 (6 bases). Germline lookup yields CDR1 SGHDT and CDR2 YYEEEE. V lost 4 bases, J lost 6 bases, and 20 bases lay in between. The CDR3 is made up of 16 amino acids. The CDR3 loop is CASSPGGGTYGNIQYF. DNA for the CDR3: TGTGCCAGCAGCCCCGGAGGCGGGACTTATGGAAACATTCAGTACTTC. Combining the CDR3 with reference TRBV5-6 and TRBJ2-4 gives the whole variable domain DAGVTQSPTHLIKTRGQQVTLRCSPKSGHDTVSWYQQALGQGPQFIFQYYEEEERQRGNFPDRFSGHQFPNYSSELNVNALLLGDSALYLCASSPGGGTYGNIQYFGAGTRLSVL.

This clone was picked up a small number of times. The V call is TRBV7-9, the J call TRBJ2-3; no reliable D call. The CDR3 extends over 15 amino acids. Germline V gene lookup returns CDR1 SEHNR and CDR2 FQNEAQ (reference sequence). Trimming took off 1 base at V and 0 bases at J, with 8 bases between the two ends. CDR3 sequence (DNA): TGTGCCAGCAGCTTAGTCGATACTAGCACAGATACGCAGTATTTT. As protein: CASSLVDTSTDTQYF.

V usage is TRBV27 and J usage is TRBJ1-2; maybe TRBD1 (6 bases). Deletions cut 6 bases from V and 4 bases from J, with 12 bases between. This CDR3 is 13 amino acids long. Germline V gives CDR1 MNHEY, CDR2 SMNVEV (reference sequence). The DNA of the CDR3 is TGTGCCAGCAGCTTACAGGGTTCCTATGGCTACACCTTC. Its protein product is CASSLQGSYGYTF.

This chain uses TRBV5-4 with TRBJ2-7; D may be TRBD1 (6 bases). The CDR3 runs to 14 residues. Germline V lookup: CDR1 SGHNT, CDR2 YYREEE (reference sequence). With 2 bases removed from V and 2 bases from J, the gap between germline ends came to 11 bases. CDR3 DNA sequence: TGTGCCAGCAGCTTCGCAGGACAGCCCTACGAGCAGTACTTC. It specifies CASSFAGQPYEQYF.

In its sample, this clone was seen once. This sequence joins TRBV6-4 and TRBJ1-2; a possible D gene is TRBD1 (6 bases). This CDR3 region has 13 residues. Deletions cut 6 bases from V and 6 bases from J, with 14 bases between. The germline V gene encodes CDR1 MRHNA and CDR2 SNTAGT. Written as DNA, the CDR3 is TGTGCCAGCAGGGCCGACAGGCTAAATGGCTACACCTTC. Protein: CASRADRLNGYTF.

J is TRBJ2-3 and V is TRBV7-8; TRBD2 agrees at 12 bases. Unmatched junction bases numbered 9, after V lost 3 bases and J lost 5 bases. Germline-derived CDR1 and CDR2 are SGHVS and FQNEAQ. The CDR3 length is 17 residues. The CDR3 DNA follows: TGTGCCAGCAGCTTGAGACTAGCGGGAGAAGTGGGAGATACGCAGTATTTT. Amino acids: CASSLRLAGEVGDTQYF.

This chain links TRBV20-1 with TRBJ2-3; 10 positions agree with TRBD2. The CDR3 extends over 16 amino acids. CDR1 and CDR2 (germline): DFQATT, SNEGSKA (reference sequence). V was clipped by 3 bases and J by 7 bases; unmatched bases: 13. This CDR3 is CSASEPAGGPAHTQYF. The CDR3 DNA is TGCAGTGCTAGTGAACCAGCGGGAGGGCCTGCCCATACGCAGTATTTT.

This chain joins TRBV12-5 and TRBJ1-1; TRBD1 aligns across 7 bases. The trim removed 1 base at V and 4 bases at J, leaving 12 bases unmatched. The CDR3 consists of 17 residues. Germline V gene data show CDR1 as LGHNT and CDR2 as FRNRAP. This chain's CDR3 is CASGLGTTQGLSTEAFF. The CDR3 DNA reads TGTGCTAGTGGTTTGGGCACAACACAGGGGTTGAGCACTGAAGCTTTCTTT.

The J gene is TRBJ1-4, the V gene TRBV6-1; D gene ambiguous. V was shortened by 3 bases and J by 7 bases, with 18 bases between the two germline ends. Germline V lookup: CDR1 MNHNS, CDR2 SASEGT. The CDR3 is 16 residues long. CDR3 nucleotide sequence: TGTGCCAGCAGTGAGGGGTTTACGGGAGTCCTTGAAAAACTGTTTTTT. It specifies CASSEGFTGVLEKLFF.

This clone was detected ten times or more. The chain recombines TRBV2 with TRBJ2-5; 8 positions match TRBD1. Germline V gene data show CDR1 as SNHLY and CDR2 as FYNNEI. The CDR3 length is 15 residues. V shed 1 base and J 4 bases; nucleotides not matched to a gene: 5. CDR3 sequence: CASSEGTGGLETQYF. The CDR3 nucleotides read TGTGCCAGCAGTGAAGGCACAGGGGGGTTAGAGACCCAGTACTTC.

V usage is TRBV27 and J usage is TRBJ1-3, with D maybe TRBD1 (5 bases). CDR1 is MNHEY, CDR2 SMNVEV, per germline (reference sequence). The CDR3 runs to 16 residues. The ends were cut back, 7 bases at V and 0 bases at J, with 16 bases in the middle. As DNA, the CDR3 is TGTGCCAGCAACCCGGGACTGATACCCTCTGGAAACACCATATATTTT. Amino acids: CASNPGLIPSGNTIYF.

The chain joins TRBV18 to TRBJ2-7; 7 bases line up with TRBD1. Germline CDR1 and CDR2: KGHSH and LQKENI. This CDR3 spans 16 amino acids. Unmatched junction bases numbered 11, after V lost 1 base and J lost 5 bases. CDR3 sequence (DNA): TGTGCCAGCTCACCACTTCGGACAGGCCGCCCCCACGAGCAGTACTTC. Translated: CASSPLRTGRPHEQYF. The variable domain in full, completed from reference TRBV18 and TRBJ2-7, reads NAGVMQNPRHLVRRRGQEARLRCSPMKGHSHVYWYRQLPEEGLKFMVYLQKENIIDESGMPKERFSAEFPKEGPSILRIQQVVRGDSAAYFCASSPLRTGRPHEQYFGPGTRLTVT.

The V and J genes are TRBV3-1 (or the pseudogene TRBV3-2) and TRBJ2-1, with 8 bases that match TRBD2. The J segment lost 6 bases and the V segment lost 3 bases, leaving 4 bases of the junction unmatched. The germline CDR1 and CDR2 sequences are LGHDT and YNNKEL (reference sequence). The CDR3 covers 14 residues. The DNA of the CDR3 is TGTGCCAGCAGCCACTCCAGCGGGAGCAATGAGCAGTTCTTC. It encodes CASSHSSGSNEQFF.

The rearrangement uses TRBV19 and TRBJ2-1; TRBD2 aligns across 12 bases. The CDR3 loop spans 17 amino acids. Germline V gives CDR1 LNHDA, CDR2 SQIVND (reference sequence). The V and J ends lost 5 bases and 5 bases, in that order; junction bases with no gene match: 10. The CDR3 nucleotides are TGTGCCAGTAGTCCCCACCCCAGACTAGCGGGAGACAATGAGCAGTTCTTC. Amino acid sequence: CASSPHPRLAGDNEQFF.